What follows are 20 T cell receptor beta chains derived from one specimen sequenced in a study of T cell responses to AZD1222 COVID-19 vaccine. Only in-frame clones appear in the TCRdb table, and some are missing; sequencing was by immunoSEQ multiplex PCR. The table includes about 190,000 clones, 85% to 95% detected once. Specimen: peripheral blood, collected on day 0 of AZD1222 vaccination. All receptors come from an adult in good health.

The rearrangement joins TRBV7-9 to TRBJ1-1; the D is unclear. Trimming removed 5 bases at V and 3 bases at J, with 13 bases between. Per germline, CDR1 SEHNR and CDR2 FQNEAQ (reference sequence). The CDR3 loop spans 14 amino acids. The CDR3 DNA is TGTGCCAGCAGCCCGGGCATTGGGTACACTGAAGCTTTCTTT. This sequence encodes CASSPGIGYTEAFF.

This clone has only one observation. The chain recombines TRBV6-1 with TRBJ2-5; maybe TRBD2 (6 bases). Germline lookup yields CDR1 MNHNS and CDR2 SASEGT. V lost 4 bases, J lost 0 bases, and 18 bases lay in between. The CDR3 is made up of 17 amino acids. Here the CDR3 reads CASSGAGPQEYQETQYF. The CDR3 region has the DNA TGTGCCAGCAGTGGTGCGGGGCCACAGGAGTACCAAGAGACCCAGTACTTC.

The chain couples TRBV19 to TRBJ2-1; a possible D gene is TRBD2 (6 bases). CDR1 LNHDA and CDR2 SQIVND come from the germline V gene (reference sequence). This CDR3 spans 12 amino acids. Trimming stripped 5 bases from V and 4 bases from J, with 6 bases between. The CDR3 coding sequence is TGTGCCAGTAGTGGGGGGTACAATGAGCAGTTCTTC. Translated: CASSGGYNEQFF.

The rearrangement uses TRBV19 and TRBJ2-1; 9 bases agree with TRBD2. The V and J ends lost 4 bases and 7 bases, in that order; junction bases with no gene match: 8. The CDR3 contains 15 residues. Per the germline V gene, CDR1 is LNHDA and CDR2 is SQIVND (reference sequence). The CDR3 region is CASSTKRGEGNEQFF. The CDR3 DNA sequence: TGTGCCAGTAGTACCAAGCGGGGGGAGGGGAATGAGCAGTTCTTC.

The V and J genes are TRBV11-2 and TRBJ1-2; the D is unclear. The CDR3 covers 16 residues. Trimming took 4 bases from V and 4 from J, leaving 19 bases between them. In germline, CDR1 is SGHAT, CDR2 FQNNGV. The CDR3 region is CASSSGWAKPFYGYTF. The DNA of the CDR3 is TGTGCCAGCAGCTCGGGGTGGGCAAAGCCTTTCTATGGCTACACCTTC.

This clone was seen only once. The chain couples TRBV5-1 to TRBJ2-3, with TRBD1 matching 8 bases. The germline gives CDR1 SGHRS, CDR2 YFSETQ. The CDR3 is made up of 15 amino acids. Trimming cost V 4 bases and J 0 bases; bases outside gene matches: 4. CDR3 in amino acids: CASSHRTGSTDTQYF. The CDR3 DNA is TGCGCCAGCAGCCACAGGACAGGGAGCACAGATACGCAGTATTTT.

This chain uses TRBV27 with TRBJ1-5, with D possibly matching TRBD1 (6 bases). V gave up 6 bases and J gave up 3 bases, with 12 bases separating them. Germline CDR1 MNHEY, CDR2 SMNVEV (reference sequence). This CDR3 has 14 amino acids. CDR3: CASRTGQINQPQHF. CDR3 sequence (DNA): TGTGCCAGCAGGACCGGACAGATCAATCAGCCCCAGCATTTT.

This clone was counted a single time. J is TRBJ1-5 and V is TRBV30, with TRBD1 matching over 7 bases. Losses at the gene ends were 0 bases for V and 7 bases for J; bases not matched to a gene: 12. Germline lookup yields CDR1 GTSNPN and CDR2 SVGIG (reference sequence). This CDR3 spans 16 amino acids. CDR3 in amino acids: CAWSVGTEVSGQPQHF. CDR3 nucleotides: TGTGCCTGGAGTGTAGGGACAGAGGTATCCGGGCAGCCCCAGCATTTT.

The CDR3 nucleotides read TGTGCCTGGAGTGTACAGGGCGGACAGCCCCAGCATTTT. Residues: CAWSVQGGQPQHF. The chain combines TRBV30 with TRBJ1-5; TRBD1 might be the D (6 bases). CDR1 and CDR2 from the germline V gene are GTSNPN and SVGIG (reference sequence). V was pared by 0 bases and J by 7 bases, with 10 bases between. CDR3 length equals 13 residues.

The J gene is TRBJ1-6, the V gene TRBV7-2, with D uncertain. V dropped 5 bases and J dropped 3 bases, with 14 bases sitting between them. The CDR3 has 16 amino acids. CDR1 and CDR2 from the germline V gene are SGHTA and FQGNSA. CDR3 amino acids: CASSPQQEIYNSPLHF. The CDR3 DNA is TGTGCCAGCAGCCCCCAACAAGAAATCTATAATTCACCCCTCCACTTT.

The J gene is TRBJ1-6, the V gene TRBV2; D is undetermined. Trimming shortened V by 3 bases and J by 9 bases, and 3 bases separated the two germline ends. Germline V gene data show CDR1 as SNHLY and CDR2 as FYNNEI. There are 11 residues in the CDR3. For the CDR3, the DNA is TGTGCCAGCAGTGATGCTTCACCCCTCCACTTT. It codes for CASSDASPLHF.

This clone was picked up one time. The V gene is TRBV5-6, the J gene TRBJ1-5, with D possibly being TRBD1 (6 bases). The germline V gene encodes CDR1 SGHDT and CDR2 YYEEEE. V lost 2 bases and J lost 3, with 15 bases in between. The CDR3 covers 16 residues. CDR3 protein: CASSFGRDTLNQPQHF. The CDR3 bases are TGTGCCAGCAGCTTTGGCCGGGACACTCTCAATCAGCCCCAGCATTTT.

The CDR3 spells CASTPGQGGRETQYF. CDR3 in DNA: TGCGCCAGCACCCCCGGACAGGGAGGGAGAGAGACCCAGTACTTC. V usage is TRBV5-1 and J usage is TRBJ2-5; D possibly corresponds to TRBD1 (8 bases). Looked up from germline, CDR1 is SGHRS and CDR2 is YFSETQ. The CDR3 totals 15 residues. Trimming cost V 6 bases and J 4 bases, with 19 bases left between them.

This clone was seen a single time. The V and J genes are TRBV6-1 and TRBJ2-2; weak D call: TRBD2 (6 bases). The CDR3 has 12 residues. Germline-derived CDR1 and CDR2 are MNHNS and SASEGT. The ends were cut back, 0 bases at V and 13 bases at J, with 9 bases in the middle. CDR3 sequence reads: CASSEAGAGLFF. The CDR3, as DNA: TGTGCCAGCAGTGAAGCAGGAGCGGGGCTGTTTTTT.

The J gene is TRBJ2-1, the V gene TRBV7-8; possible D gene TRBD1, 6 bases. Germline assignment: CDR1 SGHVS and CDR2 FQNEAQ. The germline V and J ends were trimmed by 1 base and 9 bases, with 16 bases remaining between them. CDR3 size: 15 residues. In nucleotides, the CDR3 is TGTGCCAGCAGCTTAGTAGGGGGTACTATCACTGAGCAGTTCTTC. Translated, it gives CASSLVGGTITEQFF.

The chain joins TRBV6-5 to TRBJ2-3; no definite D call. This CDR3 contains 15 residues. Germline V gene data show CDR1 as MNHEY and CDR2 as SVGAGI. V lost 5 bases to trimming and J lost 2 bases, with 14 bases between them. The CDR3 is CASSPGRVLTDTQYF. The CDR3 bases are TGTGCCAGCAGTCCAGGACGGGTCCTCACAGATACGCAGTATTTT.

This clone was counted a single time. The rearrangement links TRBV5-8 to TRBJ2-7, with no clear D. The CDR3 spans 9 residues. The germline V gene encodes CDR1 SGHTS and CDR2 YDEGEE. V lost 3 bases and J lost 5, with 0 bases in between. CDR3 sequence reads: CASSYEQYF. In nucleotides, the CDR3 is TGTGCCAGCAGCTACGAGCAGTACTTC.

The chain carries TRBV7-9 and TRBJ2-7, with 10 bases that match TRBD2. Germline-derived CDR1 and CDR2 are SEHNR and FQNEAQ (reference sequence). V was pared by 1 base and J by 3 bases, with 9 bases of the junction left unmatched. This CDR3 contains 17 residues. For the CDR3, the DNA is TGTGCCAGCAGCTTAGGCGCCCTAGCGGGGGACTACTACGAGCAGTACTTC. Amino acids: CASSLGALAGDYYEQYF. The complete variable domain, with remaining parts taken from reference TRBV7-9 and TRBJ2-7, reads DTGVSQNPRHKITKRGQNVTFRCDPISEHNRLYWYRQTLGQGPEFLTYFQNEAQLEKSRLLSDRFSAERPKGSFSTLEIQRTEQGDSAMYLCASSLGALAGDYYEQYFGPGTRLTVT.

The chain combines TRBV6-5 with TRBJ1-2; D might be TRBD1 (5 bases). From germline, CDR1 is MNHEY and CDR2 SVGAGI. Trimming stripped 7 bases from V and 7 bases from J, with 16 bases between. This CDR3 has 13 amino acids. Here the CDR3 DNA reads TGTGCCAGCACCCCCCTGGGGCATCGTGGCTACACCTTC. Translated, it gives CASTPLGHRGYTF.

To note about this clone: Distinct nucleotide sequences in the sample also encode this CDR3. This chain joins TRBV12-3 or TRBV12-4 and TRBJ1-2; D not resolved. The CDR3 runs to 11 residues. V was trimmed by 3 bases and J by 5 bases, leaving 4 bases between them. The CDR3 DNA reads TGTGCCAGCAGTTTTTCTTATGGCTACACCTTC. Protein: CASSFSYGYTF.